Listed below are T cell receptor beta chains from one sample, sequenced in a study of blood T cell repertoires in COVID-19. The method was immunoSEQ multiplex PCR; TCRdb's version includes in-frame clones alone and lacks a portion of them. The table includes about 95,000 clones, roughly 80% detected once. Sequenced sample: peripheral blood. The source is a man aged 80 or over with COVID-19, enrolled during active disease. Each CDR3 is given with its conserved first and last residue. The D gene is left open where the match is weak. A row's size may be missing; if present it is once, few, many or a size class.

J gene: TRBJ1-1; D gene: -; CDR3 length: 13; clone size: -; V gene: TRBV5-1; CDR3 DNA: TGCGCCAGCAGCTTGGTAGGGGCAGCCGAAGCTTTCTTT; CDR3 protein: CASSLVGAAEAFF
J gene: TRBJ2-3; D gene: TRBD2; CDR3 length: 14; clone size: -; V gene: TRBV7-3; CDR3 DNA: TGTGCCAGCAGCTCCGGACTAGCGGGTGGTACGCAGTATTTT; CDR3 protein: CASSSGLAGGTQYF
J gene: TRBJ1-2; D gene: -; CDR3 length: 11; clone size: -; V gene: TRBV28; CDR3 DNA: TGTGCCATCCCATCAGGGGATGGCTACACCTTC; CDR3 protein: CAIPSGDGYTF
J gene: TRBJ2-5; D gene: TRBD2; CDR3 length: 17; clone size: -; V gene: TRBV20-1; CDR3 DNA: TGCAGTGCTAGTGGGACTAGCGGGAGGCGGGCCCAAGAGACCCAGTACTTC; CDR3 protein: CSASGTSGRRAQETQYF
J gene: TRBJ1-2; D gene: -; CDR3 length: 15; clone size: -; V gene: TRBV3-1/TRBV3-2; CDR3 DNA: TGTGCCAGCAGCCAAGGAGGAATCCAAACCCATGGCTACACCTTC; CDR3 protein: CASSQGGIQTHGYTF
J gene: TRBJ2-2; D gene: -; CDR3 length: 16; clone size: -; V gene: TRBV5-6; CDR3 DNA: TGTGCCAGCAGCTTTGAGCAAGCACGGAACACCGGGGAGCTGTTTTTT; CDR3 protein: CASSFEQARNTGELFF
J gene: TRBJ1-6; D gene: -; CDR3 length: 16; clone size: -; V gene: TRBV2; CDR3 DNA: TGTGCCAGCAGTGATGGGGCAGGGTTTTTTAATTCACCCCTCCACTTT; CDR3 protein: CASSDGAGFFNSPLHF
J gene: TRBJ2-3; D gene: -; CDR3 length: 14; clone size: -; V gene: TRBV4-1; CDR3 DNA: TGCGCCAGCAGCCCCCTGGGAGTAGCAGATACGCAGTATTTT; CDR3 protein: CASSPLGVADTQYF
J gene: TRBJ1-5; D gene: -; CDR3 length: 15; clone size: -; V gene: TRBV6-2/TRBV6-3; CDR3 DNA: TGTGCCAGCAGTTCAATTCAGGTCCGCAATCAGCCCCAGCATTTT; CDR3 protein: CASSSIQVRNQPQHF
J gene: TRBJ1-1; D gene: -; CDR3 length: 18; clone size: -; V gene: TRBV7-3; CDR3 DNA: TGTGCCAGCAGCTTAGGCCGGCGGACAGTTATACATAACACTGAAGCTTTCTTT; CDR3 protein: CASSLGRRTVIHNTEAFF
J gene: TRBJ1-1; D gene: -; CDR3 length: 14; clone size: -; V gene: TRBV6-2/TRBV6-3; CDR3 DNA: TGTGCCAGCAGTTACGCCGGGGTTGGGACTGAAGCTTTCTTT; CDR3 protein: CASSYAGVGTEAFF
J gene: TRBJ2-5; D gene: TRBD2; CDR3 length: 15; clone size: -; V gene: TRBV5-1; CDR3 DNA: TGCGCCAGCACCCTTAGACTAGCGGGAGCAGAGACCCAGTACTTC; CDR3 protein: CASTLRLAGAETQYF
J gene: TRBJ1-1; D gene: -; CDR3 length: 14; clone size: -; V gene: TRBV28; CDR3 DNA: TGTGCCAGCAGTCCCGACTCCCCGGGGACTGAAGCTTTCTTT; CDR3 protein: CASSPDSPGTEAFF
J gene: TRBJ2-5; D gene: -; CDR3 length: 13; clone size: once; V gene: TRBV7-3; CDR3 DNA: TGTGCCAGCAGTCGAGACAGCCAAGAGACCCAGTACTTC; CDR3 protein: CASSRDSQETQYF
J gene: TRBJ1-1; D gene: -; CDR3 length: 15; clone size: -; V gene: TRBV6-5; CDR3 DNA: TGTGCCAGCAGGATTGGGGGGGGTCGGAACACTGAAGCTTTCTTT; CDR3 protein: CASRIGGGRNTEAFF
J gene: TRBJ1-5; D gene: -; CDR3 length: 17; clone size: -; V gene: TRBV19; CDR3 DNA: TGTGCCAGTAGTATAAGCGGGGGGTTGGAAGGCAATCAGCCCCAGCATTTT; CDR3 protein: CASSISGGLEGNQPQHF
J gene: TRBJ2-2; D gene: -; CDR3 length: 13; clone size: few; V gene: TRBV11-2; CDR3 DNA: TGTGCCAGCAGCTTAGATCGGGACTTGAGAGTGTTTTTT; CDR3 protein: CASSLDRDLRVFF
J gene: TRBJ1-1; D gene: TRBD1; CDR3 length: 15; clone size: medium-sized; V gene: TRBV15; CDR3 DNA: TGTGCCACCAGCGGGGTTGCGACAGGGGCGGCTGAAGCTTTCTTT; CDR3 protein: CATSGVATGAAEAFF
J gene: TRBJ2-2; D gene: TRBD2; CDR3 length: 15; clone size: -; V gene: TRBV5-1; CDR3 DNA: TGCGCCAGCAGCTTCCAGCGGGAGGGCACCGGGGAGCTGTTTTTT; CDR3 protein: CASSFQREGTGELFF
J gene: TRBJ2-5; D gene: TRBD2; CDR3 length: 14; clone size: -; V gene: TRBV7-3; CDR3 DNA: TGTGCCAGCAGCCCTAGCGGGGGGGCCGAGACCCAGTACTTC; CDR3 protein: CASSPSGGAETQYF
J gene: TRBJ2-4; D gene: TRBD2; CDR3 length: 13; clone size: -; V gene: TRBV18; CDR3 DNA: TGTGCCAGCTCACCCGAACTAGCGGGAGCTCAGTACTTC; CDR3 protein: CASSPELAGAQYF
J gene: TRBJ1-5; D gene: -; CDR3 length: 15; clone size: -; V gene: TRBV7-2; CDR3 DNA: TGTGCCAGCAGCTTAGGGGACACCCCTAATCAGCCCCAGCATTTT; CDR3 protein: CASSLGDTPNQPQHF
J gene: TRBJ2-3; D gene: TRBD2; CDR3 length: 15; clone size: -; V gene: TRBV29-1; CDR3 DNA: TGCAGCTCCGACGGGGGGGCCGACGCGGTAGATACGCAGTATTTT; CDR3 protein: CSSDGGADAVDTQYF
J gene: TRBJ1-1; D gene: TRBD1; CDR3 length: 15; clone size: -; V gene: TRBV7-9; CDR3 DNA: TGTGCCAGCAGCCCGGGTGGGACAGGTAACACTGAAGCTTTCTTT; CDR3 protein: CASSPGGTGNTEAFF
J gene: TRBJ2-2; D gene: -; CDR3 length: 13; clone size: -; V gene: TRBV11-3; CDR3 DNA: TGTGCCAGCAGTCCGGGGACACCCGGGGAGCTGTTTTTT; CDR3 protein: CASSPGTPGELFF
J gene: TRBJ1-2; D gene: -; CDR3 length: 15; clone size: -; V gene: TRBV11-1; CDR3 DNA: TGTGCCAGCAGCCGCGGGCCGGGTCCCGCCTATGGCTACACCTTC; CDR3 protein: CASSRGPGPAYGYTF
J gene: TRBJ2-1; D gene: -; CDR3 length: 16; clone size: -; V gene: TRBV7-2; CDR3 DNA: TGTGCCAGCAGCGACTCAATGACAGTCACCCACAATGAGCAGTTCTTC; CDR3 protein: CASSDSMTVTHNEQFF
J gene: TRBJ2-1; D gene: TRBD2; CDR3 length: 13; clone size: few; V gene: TRBV10-2; CDR3 DNA: TGCGCCAGTCGTCTAGCGGGGAGCAATGAGCAGTTCTTC; CDR3 protein: CASRLAGSNEQFF
J gene: TRBJ1-6; D gene: -; CDR3 length: 16; clone size: -; V gene: TRBV9; CDR3 DNA: TGTGCCAGCAGCCCAGACATAACAGTGGATAATTCACCCCTCCACTTT; CDR3 protein: CASSPDITVDNSPLHF
J gene: TRBJ2-5; D gene: -; CDR3 length: 16; clone size: -; V gene: TRBV28; CDR3 DNA: TGTGCCAGCAGTTTAGGGCAGGTAAATCGAAGAGAGACCCAGTACTTC; CDR3 protein: CASSLGQVNRRETQYF
J gene: TRBJ1-1; D gene: -; CDR3 length: 14; clone size: once; V gene: TRBV6-4; CDR3 DNA: TGTGCCAGCAGGCTCGAGGGCAAGGACACTGAAGCTTTCTTT; CDR3 protein: CASRLEGKDTEAFF
J gene: TRBJ1-1; D gene: -; CDR3 length: 14; clone size: -; V gene: TRBV3-1/TRBV3-2; CDR3 DNA: TGTGCCAGCAGCCAAGTTCAGGGGAACACTGAAGCTTTCTTT; CDR3 protein: CASSQVQGNTEAFF
J gene: TRBJ1-5; D gene: TRBD1; CDR3 length: 14; clone size: many; V gene: TRBV19; CDR3 DNA: TGTGCCAGTAGTATTTGGACAGGTGATCAGCCCCAGCATTTT; CDR3 protein: CASSIWTGDQPQHF
J gene: TRBJ1-1; D gene: TRBD1; CDR3 length: 12; clone size: once; V gene: TRBV19; CDR3 DNA: TGTGCCAGTAGAGCCCAGGGGGCTGAAGCTTTCTTT; CDR3 protein: CASRAQGAEAFF
J gene: TRBJ1-4; D gene: TRBD1; CDR3 length: 15; clone size: once; V gene: TRBV5-6; CDR3 DNA: TGTGCCAGCAGCTCCGGGACAGGGGAAGGGGAAAAACTGTTTTTT; CDR3 protein: CASSSGTGEGEKLFF
J gene: TRBJ2-1; D gene: -; CDR3 length: 14; clone size: -; V gene: TRBV6-5; CDR3 DNA: TGTGCCAGCAGTTACTCGAGAGTTTACAATGAGCAGTTCTTC; CDR3 protein: CASSYSRVYNEQFF
J gene: TRBJ2-7; D gene: -; CDR3 length: 14; clone size: -; V gene: TRBV5-4; CDR3 DNA: TGTGCCAGCAGCCGCTACTCGGGGGACTACGAGCAGTACTTC; CDR3 protein: CASSRYSGDYEQYF
J gene: TRBJ1-2; D gene: -; CDR3 length: 13; clone size: few; V gene: TRBV3-1/TRBV3-2; CDR3 DNA: TGTGCCAGCAGCCAAACGGCAGGGCTGGGCTACACCTTC; CDR3 protein: CASSQTAGLGYTF
J gene: TRBJ2-2; D gene: TRBD1; CDR3 length: 17; clone size: -; V gene: TRBV5-6; CDR3 DNA: TGTGCCAGCAGCTTTCGTACAGGGGGCCGGAACACCGGGGAGCTGTTTTTT; CDR3 protein: CASSFRTGGRNTGELFF
J gene: TRBJ2-5; D gene: -; CDR3 length: 13; clone size: -; V gene: TRBV12-3/TRBV12-4; CDR3 DNA: TGTGCCAGCAGACTTGGACAGCAAGAGACCCAGTACTTC; CDR3 protein: CASRLGQQETQYF
J gene: TRBJ1-2; D gene: TRBD1; CDR3 length: 15; clone size: few; V gene: TRBV29-1; CDR3 DNA: TGCAGCGTTGACGGAAGGGGGACAGGGCTGGATGGCTACACCTTC; CDR3 protein: CSVDGRGTGLDGYTF
J gene: TRBJ2-2; D gene: TRBD1; CDR3 length: 16; clone size: many; V gene: TRBV13; CDR3 DNA: TGTGCCAGCAGCTTAGAAGCCGACAGGGCCACCGGGGAGCTGTTTTTT; CDR3 protein: CASSLEADRATGELFF
J gene: TRBJ1-4; D gene: TRBD1; CDR3 length: 21; clone size: once; V gene: TRBV3-1/TRBV3-2; CDR3 DNA: TGTGCCAGCAGCCAAGACCAGGGACAGGGGGTCTTTGAATACCAAAATGAAAAACTGTTTTTT; CDR3 protein: CASSQDQGQGVFEYQNEKLFF
J gene: TRBJ1-2; D gene: -; CDR3 length: 13; clone size: -; V gene: TRBV18; CDR3 DNA: TGTGCCAGCTCACCCGACAGTGACTATGGCTACACCTTC; CDR3 protein: CASSPDSDYGYTF
J gene: TRBJ2-5; D gene: -; CDR3 length: 14; clone size: -; V gene: TRBV29-1; CDR3 DNA: TGCAGCGTCCTCCCCCCAGGGCGGCCAGAGACCCAGTACTTC; CDR3 protein: CSVLPPGRPETQYF
J gene: TRBJ1-2; D gene: -; CDR3 length: 12; clone size: once; V gene: TRBV2; CDR3 DNA: TGTGCCTGGGGGACATATAACTATGGCTACACCTTC; CDR3 protein: CAWGTYNYGYTF
J gene: TRBJ2-7; D gene: TRBD1; CDR3 length: 15; clone size: -; V gene: TRBV5-5; CDR3 DNA: TGTGCCAGCAGCTTCTTCCAGGGGGCCTCCTACGAGCAGTACTTC; CDR3 protein: CASSFFQGASYEQYF
J gene: TRBJ1-4; D gene: -; CDR3 length: 15; clone size: -; V gene: TRBV6-2/TRBV6-3; CDR3 DNA: TGTGCCAGCAGTTACTCAACGGGTCGCGATGAAAAACTGTTTTTT; CDR3 protein: CASSYSTGRDEKLFF
J gene: TRBJ1-1; D gene: -; CDR3 length: 16; clone size: -; V gene: TRBV6-5; CDR3 DNA: TGTGCCAGCAGTTATAATCCGGGACACCGGAACACTGAAGCTTTCTTT; CDR3 protein: CASSYNPGHRNTEAFF
J gene: TRBJ1-1; D gene: -; CDR3 length: 14; clone size: -; V gene: TRBV6-4; CDR3 DNA: TGTGCCAGCAGTCCGGACAGAGTTAACACTGAAGCTTTCTTT; CDR3 protein: CASSPDRVNTEAFF
J gene: TRBJ2-5; D gene: -; CDR3 length: 14; clone size: -; V gene: TRBV24-1; CDR3 DNA: TGTGCCACCAGTCGCCCGGGAGTAAAAGAGACCCAGTACTTC; CDR3 protein: CATSRPGVKETQYF
J gene: TRBJ2-3; D gene: -; CDR3 length: 12; clone size: -; V gene: TRBV30; CDR3 DNA: TGTGCTACAGGGGGGGGATTAGATACGCAGTATTTT; CDR3 protein: CATGGGLDTQYF